The rows below give T cell receptor beta chains drawn from one sample of a study of blood T cell repertoires in COVID-19. Produced via immunoSEQ multiplex PCR; TCRdb's table is partial and in-frame only. The sample holds over 200,000 clones, 70% to 90% seen once. Sample: PBMCs or T cells enriched from blood (not recorded which). The origin of the receptors is a woman aged 50 to 65 who had recovered from COVID-19. Each CDR3 is given with its conserved first and last residue. A D gene is named only where the DNA matches it firmly. Size values are once, few and many counts, or a class for expanded clones, and some rows have none.

>few|NA|TRBV12-3/TRBV12-4|TRBJ1-2
CASTSGGLRGYTF
TGTGCCAGCACCTCCGGGGGGTTGAGGGGCTACACCTTC
>once|NA|TRBV7-8|TRBJ1-1
CASTLGRFLGNTEAFF
TGTGCCAGCACCCTAGGGAGATTTTTGGGGAACACTGAAGCTTTCTTT
>NA|NA|TRBV19|TRBJ2-3
CASSMVGHLTDTQYF
TGTGCCAGTAGTATGGTCGGACACCTCACAGATACGCAGTATTTT
>NA|NA|TRBV18|TRBJ1-1
CASSPFPGGNTEAFF
TGTGCCAGCTCACCATTCCCGGGGGGGAACACTGAAGCTTTCTTT
>NA|TRBD1|TRBV5-5|TRBJ2-7
CASSLGQGGRYEQYF
TGTGCCAGCAGCTTGGGACAGGGTGGTCGGTACGAGCAGTACTTC
>NA|TRBD2|TRBV2|TRBJ2-1
CASTGTSGIREQFF
TGTGCCAGCACCGGGACTAGCGGGATTCGTGAGCAGTTCTTC
>NA|TRBD1|TRBV11-2|TRBJ2-6
CASSWHQGANSGANVLTF
TGTGCCAGCAGCTGGCATCAGGGGGCCAACTCTGGGGCCAACGTCCTGACTTTC
>NA|NA|TRBV7-9|TRBJ1-1
CASSLPPGGGLAEAFF
TGTGCCAGCAGCTTACCCCCGGGGGGGGGTTTAGCTGAAGCTTTCTTT
>NA|NA|TRBV28|TRBJ2-7
CASSFSRYEQYF
TGTGCCAGCAGTTTTAGCAGATACGAGCAGTACTTC
>NA|NA|TRBV19|TRBJ1-2
CASSIGRAIYGYTF
TGTGCCAGTAGTATAGGGAGGGCAATCTATGGCTACACCTTC
>NA|TRBD1|TRBV5-1|TRBJ1-4
CASSAGGSGNEKLFF
TGCGCCAGCAGCGCAGGGGGGTCGGGTAATGAAAAACTGTTTTTT
>NA|NA|TRBV9|TRBJ2-7
CASSVAMDFSIPYEQYF
TGTGCCAGCAGCGTAGCTATGGACTTCTCAATTCCCTACGAGCAGTACTTC
>NA|NA|TRBV7-9|TRBJ2-5
CASSFTGLGVETQYF
TGTGCCAGCAGCTTTACAGGGCTGGGGGTAGAGACCCAGTACTTC
>NA|NA|TRBV7-8|TRBJ2-7
CASSRTLTYEQYF
TGTGCCAGCAGCCGTACCCTAACCTACGAGCAGTACTTC
>NA|NA|TRBV24-1|TRBJ1-5
CATSDLKGSNQPQHF
TGTGCCACCAGTGATTTGAAGGGGAGCAATCAGCCCCAGCATTTT
>once|TRBD1|TRBV5-6|TRBJ1-6
CASSLGQGNNSPLHF
TGTGCCAGCAGCTTGGGACAGGGGAATAATTCACCCCTCCACTTT
>NA|TRBD2|TRBV10-3|TRBJ2-2
CAISRLADILNTGELFF
TGTGCCATCAGTAGACTAGCGGATATCCTGAACACCGGGGAGCTGTTTTTT
>NA|TRBD2|TRBV7-9|TRBJ2-1
CASSLGGTSGRALGDEQFF
TGTGCCAGCAGCTTAGGAGGGACTAGCGGGAGGGCCCTGGGGGATGAGCAGTTCTTC